The rows below give T cell receptor beta chains drawn from one sample of a study of blood T cell repertoires in COVID-19. The table came from immunoSEQ multiplex PCR; TCRdb's copy has only in-frame clones and leaves some out. Counted here are around 65,000 clones, 65% to 85% occurring once; the ten biggest clones make up approximately 17%. The sequencing input was peripheral blood. The origin of the receptors is a man between 60 and 70 years old with acute or convalescent COVID-19. Each CDR3 is given with its conserved first and last residue. The D gene is left open where the match is weak. Clone size appears in some rows only: once, few, many, or a class for an expanded clone.

.	TRBV4-2	TRBJ1-2	.	CASSQKTRPLRAGGYTF	TGTGCCAGCAGCCAAAAAACCCGGCCCCTCCGCGCGGGGGGCTACACCTTC
.	TRBV30	TRBJ1-1	.	CAWHQMRYTEAFF	TGTGCCTGGCACCAAATGCGGTACACTGAAGCTTTCTTT
once	TRBV6-5	TRBJ1-1	.	CASKISGQVFTEAFF	TGTGCCAGCAAGATTTCCGGACAAGTATTCACTGAAGCTTTCTTT
.	TRBV19	TRBJ2-3	.	CASSIGPGGPTDTQYF	TGTGCCAGTAGTATTGGGCCCGGGGGGCCCACAGATACGCAGTATTTT
.	TRBV6-5	TRBJ1-6	TRBD1	CASSRDRVDNSPLHF	TGTGCCAGCAGCCGGGACAGGGTAGATAATTCACCCCTCCACTTT
.	TRBV6-5	TRBJ1-1	.	CASSYGWNTEAFF	TGTGCCAGCAGTTATGGCTGGAACACTGAAGCTTTCTTT
many	TRBV12-3/TRBV12-4	TRBJ1-2	.	CASSLGANYGYTF	TGTGCCAGCAGTTTAGGCGCTAACTATGGCTACACCTTC
.	TRBV11-1	TRBJ1-5	.	CASSETGTNQPQHF	TGTGCCAGCAGCGAGACAGGAACAAATCAGCCCCAGCATTTT
once	TRBV10-3	TRBJ2-7	TRBD2	CAISEGLGTGYEQYF	TGTGCCATCAGTGAGGGACTAGGGACGGGTTACGAGCAGTACTTC
.	TRBV30	TRBJ1-3	.	CAWSYGNSGNTIYF	TGTGCCTGGAGTTACGGGAACTCTGGAAACACCATATATTTT
.	TRBV6-5	TRBJ1-2	.	CASSYSMGYSSYGYTF	TGTGCCAGCAGTTACTCGATGGGCTACTCGAGCTATGGCTACACCTTC
.	TRBV4-3	TRBJ2-2	TRBD1	CATDRGPDGELFF	TGCGCGACCGACAGGGGCCCGGACGGGGAGCTGTTTTTT
.	TRBV9	TRBJ1-4	TRBD1	CASSPRTGGSTNEKLFF	TGTGCCAGCAGCCCGCGGACAGGGGGATCAACTAATGAAAAACTGTTTTTT
.	TRBV7-2	TRBJ1-1	TRBD1	CASSLMQGERAFF	TGTGCCAGCAGCTTAATGCAGGGGGAAAGAGCTTTCTTT
.	TRBV15	TRBJ1-5	.	CATSRDGRIQQPQHF	TGTGCCACCAGCAGAGATGGTCGAATTCAGCAGCCCCAGCATTTT
.	TRBV6-5	TRBJ1-2	TRBD1	CASSLNPGQSYGYTF	TGTGCCAGCAGCCTCAACCCGGGACAGTCCTATGGCTACACCTTC
.	TRBV7-8	TRBJ2-7	.	CASSLAAHYEQYF	TGTGCCAGCAGCTTAGCGGCTCACTACGAGCAGTACTTC
.	TRBV7-2	TRBJ1-6	TRBD1	CASSPRWDRINSPLHF	TGTGCCAGCAGCCCCCGGTGGGACAGGATAAATTCACCCCTCCACTTT
few	TRBV5-6	TRBJ2-1	TRBD1	CASSLAQGSTYNEQFF	TGTGCCAGCAGCTTGGCACAGGGGAGTACATACAATGAGCAGTTCTTC
.	TRBV2	TRBJ1-1	.	CASSEGFSEAFF	TGTGCCAGCAGTGAAGGGTTCAGTGAAGCTTTCTTT
.	TRBV2	TRBJ1-5	.	CASRAGYSNQPQHF	TGTGCCAGCAGGGCAGGGTATAGCAATCAGCCCCAGCATTTT
.	TRBV7-2	TRBJ1-1	TRBD1	CASSPGTANTEAFF	TGTGCCAGCAGCCCTGGGACAGCCAACACTGAAGCTTTCTTT
.	TRBV6-1	TRBJ1-1	.	CASSETPTVNTEAFF	TGTGCCAGCAGTGAAACCCCGACAGTGAACACTGAAGCTTTCTTT
medium-sized	TRBV6-2/TRBV6-3	TRBJ1-5	TRBD1	CASSYNPMTGEYQPQHF	TGTGCCAGCAGTTATAACCCAATGACAGGGGAATATCAGCCCCAGCATTTT
.	TRBV5-4	TRBJ1-1	TRBD1	CASSSGQGAGGNTEAFF	TGTGCCAGCAGTTCGGGACAGGGGGCTGGGGGGAACACTGAAGCTTTCTTT
.	TRBV7-6	TRBJ1-1	.	CASSLIEELNTEAFF	TGTGCCAGCAGCTTAATAGAGGAACTGAACACTGAAGCTTTCTTT
.	TRBV7-2	TRBJ2-7	TRBD1	CASSPDRGRYEQYF	TGTGCCAGCAGCCCGGACAGGGGGCGATACGAGCAGTACTTC
.	TRBV11-2	TRBJ2-3	.	CASSPSRDTQYF	TGTGCCAGCAGCCCCAGCAGGGATACGCAGTATTTT
.	TRBV6-2/TRBV6-3	TRBJ2-7	.	CASSYLVGQLYYEQYF	TGTGCCAGCAGTTACTTAGTAGGACAGCTATACTACGAGCAGTACTTC
once	TRBV30	TRBJ2-4	TRBD2	CAWAAGGTKNIQYF	TGTGCCTGGGCAGCGGGGGGGACCAAAAACATTCAGTACTTC
.	TRBV7-2	TRBJ2-1	.	CASSLYSGSEQFF	TGTGCCAGCAGCTTATATTCGGGGTCTGAGCAGTTCTTC
.	TRBV14	TRBJ2-3	TRBD2	CASSQGLYGGGTDTQYF	TGTGCCAGCAGCCAAGGCTTGTACGGGGGGGGCACAGATACGCAGTATTTT
.	TRBV10-2	TRBJ2-7	.	CASSEAYYEQYF	TGCGCCAGCAGTGAGGCGTACTACGAGCAGTACTTC
few	TRBV7-9	TRBJ1-4	TRBD1	CASSSWTGANEKLFF	TGTGCCAGCAGCTCCTGGACAGGCGCTAATGAAAAACTGTTTTTT
.	TRBV4-2	TRBJ1-6	.	CASSQVRSSYNSPLHF	TGTGCCAGCAGCCAAGTTCGTAGCTCCTATAATTCACCCCTCCACTTT
once	TRBV18	TRBJ1-3	.	CASSPPLRGTGNTIYF	TGTGCCAGCTCACCACCGCTTCGGGGGACCGGAAACACCATATATTTT
.	TRBV4-1	TRBJ2-3	TRBD2	CASSQLFGGMSTDTQYF	TGCGCCAGCAGCCAACTCTTCGGGGGGATGAGCACAGATACGCAGTATTTT
.	TRBV6-6	TRBJ1-1	.	CASSYPSGVDTEAFF	TGTGCCAGCAGTTACCCTTCGGGGGTGGACACTGAAGCTTTCTTT
once	TRBV6-4	TRBJ2-1	TRBD2	CASSVSASGVTYNEQFF	TGTGCCAGCAGTGTATCGGCTAGCGGGGTAACCTACAATGAGCAGTTCTTC